Below are 30 T cell receptor beta chains sequenced from a single sample in a study of control samples from healthy donors and cancer patients. Using immunoSEQ multiplex PCR, the repertoire was profiled, and TCRdb retains in-frame clones only, with some absent. The sample yields fewer than 85,000 clones, around 92% seen once. The sample consisted of blood. The receptors derive from an older woman in good health.

This clone was seen a single time. The chain combines TRBV28 with TRBJ2-3; TRBD2 aligns across 10 bases. This CDR3 region has 14 residues. J gave up 5 bases and V 2 bases, and 1 base lay outside the gene matches. CDR1 is MDHEN and CDR2 is SYDVKM in the germline V gene. The CDR3 DNA sequence: TGTGCCAGCAGTTTAGTAGCGGGAGGAGATACGCAGTATTTT. Translating gives CASSLVAGGDTQYF.

The chain uses TRBV5-5 and TRBJ2-7; 9 nucleotides match TRBD2. The germline CDR1 and CDR2 sequences are SGHKS and YYEKEE (reference sequence). The CDR3 runs 15 residues. After removal of 0 bases from V and 6 bases from J, the junction contained 7 bases not matched to a gene. The CDR3 DNA is TGTGCCAGCAGCTTGGCGCCAGCGGGAGGAAGCGAGCAGTACTTC. It codes for CASSLAPAGGSEQYF.

The chain recombines TRBV28 with TRBJ1-1; D possibly corresponds to TRBD1 (6 bases). Germline V gene sequence: CDR1 MDHEN, CDR2 SYDVKM. The CDR3 covers 14 residues. The V end was cut by 5 bases, the J end by 6 bases, with 16 bases between. CDR3: CASSTPDRFSEAFF. CDR3 DNA sequence: TGTGCCAGCAGTACCCCCGACAGGTTTTCTGAAGCTTTCTTT.

V gene TRBV25-1 combines with J gene TRBJ2-1, with TRBD2 identical over 14 bases. The germline CDR1 and CDR2 sequences are MGHDK and SYGVNS. This CDR3 comprises 15 residues. V lost 2 bases, J lost 12 bases, and 6 bases stayed unmatched. In DNA, the CDR3 is TGTGCCAGCAGTGAACCCGGGACTAGCGGGAGTGGGCAGTTCTTC. Translating gives CASSEPGTSGSGQFF.

This chain connects TRBV5-1 to TRBJ2-2, with a tentative D call TRBD1 (6 bases). The CDR3 has 15 residues. Trimming left V 0 bases short and J 7 bases short, with 13 bases between. CDR1 SGHRS and CDR2 YFSETQ come from the germline V gene. CDR3 region: CASSLDRVVGGELFF. The CDR3 region has the DNA TGCGCCAGCAGCTTGGACAGGGTTGTGGGCGGGGAGCTGTTTTTT.

The chain has TRBV29-1 and TRBJ1-1, with TRBD1 as a possible D gene (6 bases). The CDR3 consists of 12 residues. With 3 bases removed from V and 4 bases from J, the gap between germline ends came to 9 bases. Germline V CDR1 and CDR2: SQVTM, ANQGSEA. CDR3 region: CSVDRGGTEAFF. The CDR3 DNA sequence: TGCAGCGTTGATAGGGGGGGCACTGAAGCTTTCTTT.

The chain has TRBV27 and TRBJ2-5; 9 bases match TRBD2. J was trimmed by 5 bases and V by 6 bases; bases with no gene match: 4. This CDR3 has 13 residues. Germline CDR1 MNHEY, CDR2 SMNVEV (reference sequence). CDR3 coding DNA: TGTGCCAGCAGGCTTAGCGGGAGTGAGACCCAGTACTTC. Encoded protein: CASRLSGSETQYF.

The rearrangement uses TRBV27 and TRBJ1-1; weak D call: TRBD1 (5 bases). The V end lost 0 bases, the J end lost 7 bases, and 9 bases lay between the germline ends. The CDR3 has 13 residues. Germline-derived CDR1 and CDR2 are MNHEY and SMNVEV (reference sequence). CDR3 DNA sequence: TGTGCCAGCAGTTTATCATTGGGGGGTGAAGCTTTCTTT. It encodes CASSLSLGGEAFF.

The chain uses TRBV7-9 and TRBJ2-1; D is uncertain. V lost 1 base to trimming and J lost 6 bases, with 16 bases between them. CDR1 is SEHNR, CDR2 FQNEAQ, per germline (reference sequence). There are 16 residues in the CDR3. CDR3 residues: CASSLGPLFRTNEQFF. In DNA form, the CDR3 reads TGTGCCAGCAGCTTAGGGCCACTTTTTAGAACCAATGAGCAGTTCTTC.

The CDR3 region has the DNA TGTGCCAGCAGCTTAGGGACTTTGGGGGAAAAACTGTTTTTT. This translates into CASSLGTLGEKLFF. The chain couples TRBV11-2 to TRBJ1-4; no clear D. Trimming removed 1 base from V and 8 bases from J, with 11 bases in between. The germline gives CDR1 SGHAT, CDR2 FQNNGV. CDR3 length: 14 amino acids.

The chain recombines TRBV28 with TRBJ1-3; no reliable D call. Trimming stripped 7 bases from V and 7 bases from J, with 20 bases between. This CDR3 has 15 residues. Germline V gives CDR1 MDHEN, CDR2 SYDVKM. This CDR3 is CASKYSGELGNTIYF. CDR3 nucleotide sequence: TGTGCCAGCAAGTACTCTGGGGAGCTCGGGAACACCATATATTTT.

This clone has only one observation. V is TRBV18 and J is TRBJ2-5, with D uncertain. CDR1 and CDR2 from the germline V gene are KGHSH and LQKENI. The CDR3 spans 12 residues. The ends were cut back, 6 bases at V and 5 bases at J, with 10 bases in the middle. CDR3 loop: CASSLTGETQYF. CDR3 DNA sequence: TGTGCCAGCTCTCTCACTGGGGAGACCCAGTACTTC.

This clone was detected once. The V gene is TRBV5-4, the J gene TRBJ2-2; D is perhaps TRBD1 or TRBD2 (5 bases each). This CDR3 spans 16 amino acids. Germline assignment: CDR1 SGHNT and CDR2 YYREEE (reference sequence). The ends were cut back, 4 bases at V and 3 bases at J, with 16 bases in the middle. The CDR3 loop reads CASSPWDLVDTGELFF. CDR3 bases: TGTGCCAGCAGCCCCTGGGACCTAGTTGACACCGGGGAGCTGTTTTTT. The full variable domain, with the rest looked up from reference TRBV5-4 and TRBJ2-2, is ETGVTQSPTHLIKTRGQQVTLRCSSQSGHNTVSWYQQALGQGPQFIFQYYREEENGRGNFPPRFSGLQFPNYSSELNVNALELDDSALYLCASSPWDLVDTGELFFGEGSRLTVL.

The rearrangement joins TRBV6-5 to TRBJ2-7; a possible D gene is TRBD1 (6 bases). CDR3 length equals 16 residues. V lost 2 bases and J lost 0, with 14 bases in between. The germline CDR1 and CDR2 sequences are MNHEY and SVGAGI. The CDR3, as DNA: TGTGCCAGCAGTTACCAGACAGGACTCAGCTCCTACGAGCAGTACTTC. Amino acid sequence: CASSYQTGLSSYEQYF.

The rearrangement uses TRBV3-1 (or the pseudogene TRBV3-2) and TRBJ1-1, with D maybe TRBD1 (5 bases). Between the trimmed V and J ends, which lost 4 bases and 5 bases, there was a span of 11 bases. Germline V gives CDR1 LGHDT, CDR2 YNNKEL (reference sequence). The CDR3 runs 13 residues. CDR3 nucleotide sequence: TGTGCCAGCAGCCGGGACCCTGCGACTGAAGCTTTCTTT. This translates into CASSRDPATEAFF.

This rearrangement joins TRBV7-2 to TRBJ2-3; 10 bases map to TRBD2. The CDR3 is made up of 15 amino acids. With V trimmed by 4 bases and J by 2 bases, 3 bases remained unmatched. Germline CDR1 is SGHTA and CDR2 is FQGNSA. The CDR3 coding sequence is TGTGCCAGCAGCTCGAGCGGGAGGGTCACAGATACGCAGTATTTT. Protein: CASSSSGRVTDTQYF.

The chain employs TRBV27 and TRBJ2-5; D gene uncertain. With 7 bases removed from V and 0 bases from J, the gap between germline ends came to 6 bases. The CDR3 length is 12 residues. Looked up from germline, CDR1 is MNHEY and CDR2 is SMNVEV (reference sequence). The CDR3 here is CASKHNQETQYF. CDR3 DNA: TGTGCCAGCAAACATAACCAAGAGACCCAGTACTTC.

This clone has just a few counts. The chain couples TRBV12-3 or TRBV12-4 to TRBJ1-1; maybe TRBD1 (6 bases). The CDR3 is 12 amino acids. Trimming removed 5 bases from V and 7 bases from J, with 11 bases in between. CDR3 DNA sequence: TGTGCCAGCAGTCAACAGGGTTTTGAAGCTTTCTTT. Its protein is CASSQQGFEAFF.

The chain links TRBV2 to TRBJ1-5; D remains unclear. V dropped 4 bases and J dropped 4 bases, with 11 bases sitting between them. The CDR3 is 14 amino acids. CDR1 SNHLY and CDR2 FYNNEI come from the germline V gene. CDR3 DNA sequence: TGTGCCAGCAGTGTACGGCAGCCAAATCAGCCCCAGCATTTT. Its protein is CASSVRQPNQPQHF.

The V and J genes are TRBV19 and TRBJ2-1, with 9 positions matching TRBD2. The germline V gene encodes CDR1 LNHDA and CDR2 SQIVND (reference sequence). CDR3 length: 15 amino acids. With V trimmed by 2 bases and J by 7 bases, 6 bases remained unmatched. The CDR3 here is CASSILAGTENEQFF. The CDR3 DNA reads TGTGCCAGTAGTATACTAGCGGGAACTGAGAATGAGCAGTTCTTC.

The rearrangement uses TRBV11-2 and TRBJ1-1; unclear D gene. The CDR3 is 13 residues long. Germline V gene sequence: CDR1 SGHAT, CDR2 FQNNGV. Trimming stripped 1 base from V and 0 bases from J, with 3 bases between. The CDR3 is CASSLGLNTEAFF. In DNA, the CDR3 is TGTGCCAGCAGCTTAGGGTTGAACACTGAAGCTTTCTTT. Supplemented by reference TRBV11-2 and TRBJ1-1, the full variable domain reads EAGVAQSPRYKIIEKRQSVAFWCNPISGHATLYWYQQILGQGPKLLIQFQNNGVVDDSQLPKDRFSAERLKGVDSTLKIQPAKLEDSAVYLCASSLGLNTEAFFGQGTRLTVV.

The sample holds a few counts of this clone. The V call is TRBV19, the J call TRBJ2-7, with D perhaps matching TRBD2 (6 bases). CDR1 is LNHDA and CDR2 is SQIVND in the germline V gene (reference sequence). The CDR3 has 12 residues. Trimming shortened V by 6 bases and J by 2 bases, and 8 bases separated the two germline ends. The CDR3: CASSGSAYEQYF. CDR3 coding DNA: TGTGCCAGTAGCGGGAGCGCCTACGAGCAGTACTTC.

The rearrangement joins TRBV6-1 to TRBJ2-7, with D unclear. This CDR3 contains 15 residues. The germline V gene encodes CDR1 MNHNS and CDR2 SASEGT. V was clipped by 1 base and J by 3 bases, with 13 bases between them. The DNA for the CDR3 is TGTGCCAGCAGTGAAGTCTCAGGACCCCTCTACGAGCAGTACTTC. The encoded protein is CASSEVSGPLYEQYF.

The chain is built from TRBV27 and TRBJ2-1, with D possibly TRBD1 on 6 matching bases. The CDR3 has 15 residues. Trimming left V 10 bases short and J 0 bases short, with 16 bases between. Germline assignment: CDR1 MNHEY and CDR2 SMNVEV (reference sequence). CDR3 loop: CATAQGQSSYNEQFF. CDR3 in DNA: TGTGCCACCGCCCAAGGACAGAGCTCCTACAATGAGCAGTTCTTC.

This chain links TRBV9 with TRBJ2-5; D may match TRBD1 or TRBD2 (5 bases each). The CDR3 consists of 13 residues. The germline V and J ends were trimmed by 5 bases and 5 bases, with 13 bases remaining between them. CDR1 and CDR2 (germline): SGDLS, YYNGEE. The CDR3 loop reads CASSGDGRETQYF. The CDR3 DNA sequence: TGTGCCAGCAGTGGGGACGGGCGGGAGACCCAGTACTTC.

V is TRBV9 and J is TRBJ1-4; D gene ambiguous. V lost 0 bases to trimming and J lost 4 bases, with 7 bases between them. Germline values: CDR1 SGDLS, CDR2 YYNGEE. The CDR3 spans 14 residues. CDR3 nucleotides: TGTGCCAGCAGCGTAGGTCTAAATAATGAAAAACTGTTTTTT. This gives the protein CASSVGLNNEKLFF. Looking up the rest from reference TRBV9 and TRBJ1-4 gives the full variable domain: DSGVTQTPKHLITATGQRVTLRCSPRSGDLSVYWYQQSLDQGLQFLIQYYNGEERAKGNILERFSAQQFPDLHSELNLSSLELGDSALYFCASSVGLNNEKLFFGSGTQLSVL.

The chain is built from TRBV28 and TRBJ1-1; D gene ambiguous. Per the germline V gene, CDR1 is MDHEN and CDR2 is SYDVKM. The CDR3 consists of 14 residues. Deletions cut 2 bases from V and 4 bases from J, with 11 bases between. The CDR3 DNA reads TGTGCCAGCAGTTTAGACCGCCTGGGCACTGAAGCTTTCTTT. This codes for CASSLDRLGTEAFF.

This chain joins TRBV28 and TRBJ1-5, with D tentatively TRBD1 (5 bases). Germline V lookup: CDR1 MDHEN, CDR2 SYDVKM. The CDR3 extends over 13 amino acids. Trimming shortened V by 5 bases and J by 4 bases, and 9 bases separated the two germline ends. The CDR3 DNA reads as TGTGCCAGCAGTCGACAGCTAAATCAGCCCCAGCATTTT. Encoded protein: CASSRQLNQPQHF.

The chain has TRBV6-4 and TRBJ2-1; TRBD2 agrees at 8 bases. V lost 3 bases to trimming and J lost 15 bases; unmatched junction nucleotides: 13. This CDR3 comprises 14 residues. CDR1 and CDR2 (germline): MRHNA, SNTAGT. The CDR3 coding sequence is TGTGCCAGCAGTGAGGCGGGGATAGCGGGACCCGCGTTCTTC. Its protein is CASSEAGIAGPAFF.

The chain employs TRBV9 and TRBJ2-5; 8 nucleotides agree with TRBD1. The CDR3 contains 19 residues. Germline trimming cut 3 bases from V and 5 bases from J; bases unmatched to any gene: 21. Germline CDR1 reads SGDLS; CDR2 reads YYNGEE. DNA of the CDR3: TGTGCCAGCAGCGCCAATTCCGCCACCGACAGGGGCCACAAGGAGACCCAGTACTTC. Protein product: CASSANSATDRGHKETQYF. Complete variable domain (other parts from reference TRBV9 and TRBJ2-5): DSGVTQTPKHLITATGQRVTLRCSPRSGDLSVYWYQQSLDQGLQFLIQYYNGEERAKGNILERFSAQQFPDLHSELNLSSLELGDSALYFCASSANSATDRGHKETQYFGPGTRLLVL.